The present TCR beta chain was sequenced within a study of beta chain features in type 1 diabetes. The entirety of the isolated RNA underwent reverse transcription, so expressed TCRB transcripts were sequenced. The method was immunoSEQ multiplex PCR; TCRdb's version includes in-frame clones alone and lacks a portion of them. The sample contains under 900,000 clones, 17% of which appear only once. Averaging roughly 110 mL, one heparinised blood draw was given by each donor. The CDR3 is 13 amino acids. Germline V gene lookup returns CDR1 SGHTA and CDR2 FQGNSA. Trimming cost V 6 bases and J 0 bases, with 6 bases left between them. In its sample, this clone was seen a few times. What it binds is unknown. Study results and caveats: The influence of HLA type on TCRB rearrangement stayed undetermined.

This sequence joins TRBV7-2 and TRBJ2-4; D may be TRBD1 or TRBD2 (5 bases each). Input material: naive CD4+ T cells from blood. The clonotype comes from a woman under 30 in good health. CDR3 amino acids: CASSGGAKNIQYF. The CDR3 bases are TGTGCCAGCAGTGGGGGAGCCAAAAACATTCAGTACTTC.